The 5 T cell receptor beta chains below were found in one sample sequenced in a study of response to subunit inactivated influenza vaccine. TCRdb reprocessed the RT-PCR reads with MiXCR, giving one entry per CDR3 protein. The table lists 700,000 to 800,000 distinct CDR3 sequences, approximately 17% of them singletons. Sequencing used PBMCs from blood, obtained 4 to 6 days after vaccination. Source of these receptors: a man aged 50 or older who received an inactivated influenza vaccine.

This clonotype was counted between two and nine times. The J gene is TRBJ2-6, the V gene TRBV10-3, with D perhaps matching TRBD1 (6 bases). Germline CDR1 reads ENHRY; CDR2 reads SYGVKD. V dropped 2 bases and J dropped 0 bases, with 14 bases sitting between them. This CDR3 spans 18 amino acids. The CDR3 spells CAISEIRGPNSGANVLTF. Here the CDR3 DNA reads TGTGCCATCAGTGAGATCAGGGGCCCCAACTCTGGGGCCAACGTCCTGACTTTC.

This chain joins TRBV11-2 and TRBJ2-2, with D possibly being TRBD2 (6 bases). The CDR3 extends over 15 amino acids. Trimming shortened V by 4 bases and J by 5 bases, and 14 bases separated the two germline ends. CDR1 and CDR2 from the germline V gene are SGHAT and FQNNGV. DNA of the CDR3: TGTGCCAGCAGCTCCAGGGACGGGAGAACCGGGGAGCTGTTTTTT. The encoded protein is CASSSRDGRTGELFF.

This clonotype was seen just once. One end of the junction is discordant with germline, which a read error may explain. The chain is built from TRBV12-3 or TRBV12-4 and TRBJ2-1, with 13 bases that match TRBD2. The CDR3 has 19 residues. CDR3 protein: CARSFDGLAGVSSYNEQFF. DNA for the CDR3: TGTGCCCGCAGTTTTGATGGACTAGCGGGGGTAAGCTCCTACAATGAGCAGTTCTTC.

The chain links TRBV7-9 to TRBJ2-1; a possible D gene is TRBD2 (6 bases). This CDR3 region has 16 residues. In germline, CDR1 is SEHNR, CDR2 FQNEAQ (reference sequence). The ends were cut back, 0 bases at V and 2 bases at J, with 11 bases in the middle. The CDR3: CASSLAGGYPYNEQFF. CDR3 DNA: TGTGCCAGCAGCTTAGCGGGGGGTTATCCCTACAATGAGCAGTTCTTC.

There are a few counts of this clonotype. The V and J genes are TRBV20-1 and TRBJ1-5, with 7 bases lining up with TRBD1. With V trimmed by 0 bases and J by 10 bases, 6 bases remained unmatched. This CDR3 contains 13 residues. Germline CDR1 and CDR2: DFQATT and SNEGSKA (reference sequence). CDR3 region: CSARDDREFPQHF. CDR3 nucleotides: TGCAGTGCTAGAGATGACAGGGAATTTCCCCAGCATTTT.